The rows below give T cell receptor beta chains drawn from one sample of a study of CD8 T cells in Susac syndrome. TCRdb used MiXCR to reprocess the immunoSEQ multiplex PCR reads, holding one entry per CDR3 protein. Among 150,000 to 200,000 distinct CDR3 sequences listed, roughly 95% were seen once. Input material: CD4+ T cells from PBMCs. These receptors originate from a human donor in good health. Both conserved end residues are part of each CDR3. Fields, in order: D gene, J gene, V gene, clone size, CDR3 protein, CDR3 DNA. D genes are given only for firm matches. A clone size is listed for some rows: how often the clone was seen (once, few, many), or a class if it is expanded.

>TRBD1|TRBJ2-2|TRBV2|.
CASRARGTGELFF
TGTGCCAGCAGGGCCAGGGGGACCGGGGAGCTGTTTTTT
>.|TRBJ2-1|TRBV9|.
CASSHGIHNEQFF
TGTGCCAGCAGCCACGGGATCCACAATGAGCAGTTCTTC
>.|TRBJ1-1|TRBV5-4|few
CASSFLNTEAFF
TGTGCCAGCAGCTTCCTGAACACTGAAGCTTTCTTT
>.|TRBJ2-1|TRBV6-2/TRBV6-3|.
CASSSPRGNNEQFF
TGTGCCAGCAGTTCCCCTCGGGGGAACAATGAGCAGTTCTTC
>.|TRBJ1-2|TRBV19|.
CVRTREFLYNYGYTF
TGTGTCCGGACACGGGAGTTCCTTTATAACTATGGCTACACCTTC
>.|TRBJ2-3|TRBV3-1|.
CASSQEHRGTQYF
TGTGCCAGCAGCCAAGAGCACCGGGGGACGCAGTATTTT
>.|TRBJ2-7|TRBV29-1|.
CSVSAGHKYEQYF
TGCAGCGTTTCCGCAGGGCACAAATACGAGCAGTACTTC
>.|TRBJ1-2|TRBV4-1|.
CASSQVDGALYGYTF
TGCGCCAGCAGCCAAGTGGACGGGGCGCTTTATGGCTACACCTTC
>TRBD2|TRBJ2-6|TRBV6-5|.
CASGGESSGANVLTF
TGTGCCAGCGGGGGGGAGAGCTCTGGGGCCAACGTCCTGACTTTC
>.|TRBJ1-2|TRBV7-3|.
CASSLQTGQLYGYTF
TGTGCCAGCAGCTTACAAACGGGCCAGCTCTATGGCTACACCTTC
>.|TRBJ1-1|TRBV5-1|once
CASRIGSYTEAFF
TGCGCCAGCAGAATAGGTTCGTACACTGAAGCTTTCTTT
>.|TRBJ1-3|TRBV7-2|.
CASSSQNSGNTIYF
TGTGCCAGCAGCTCACAGAACTCTGGAAACACCATATATTTT
>.|TRBJ2-3|TRBV5-6|.
CASSFEADTQYF
TGTGCCAGCAGCTTCGAGGCAGATACGCAGTATTTT
>.|TRBJ1-4|TRBV28|.
CASSFATASKLFF
TGTGCCAGCAGTTTTGCTACGGCCTCAAAACTGTTTTTT
>TRBD2|TRBJ2-7|TRBV19|.
CASSDQRGTSSYEQYF
TGTGCCAGTTCGGATCAGCGGGGGACCTCCTCCTACGAGCAGTACTTC
>.|TRBJ1-6|TRBV7-2|.
CASGSGQGISPLHF
TGTGCCAGCGGCTCCGGGCAGGGCATTTCACCCCTCCACTTT
>.|TRBJ2-1|TRBV5-1|.
CASSLELRGAGADEQFF
TGCGCCAGCAGCTTGGAGCTTCGAGGGGCCGGGGCCGATGAGCAGTTCTTC
>TRBD1|TRBJ2-3|TRBV30|.
CAWRGQGVGTQYF
TGTGCCTGGAGAGGGCAGGGGGTAGGCACGCAGTATTTT
>.|TRBJ1-1|TRBV7-2|.
CASSPDRQNTEAFF
TGTGCCAGCAGCCCCGACCGACAGAACACTGAAGCTTTCTTT
>.|TRBJ1-1|TRBV7-2|.
CASRVDSMNTEAFF
TGTGCCAGCAGGGTGGACAGCATGAACACTGAAGCTTTCTTT
>.|TRBJ1-2|TRBV30|.
CDWGPTGSYGYTF
TGTGATTGGGGTCCGACAGGATCCTATGGCTACACCTTC
>.|TRBJ2-6|TRBV12-3/TRBV12-4|few
CASSLVGANVLTF
TGTGCCAGCAGTTTGGTGGGGGCCAACGTCCTGACTTTC
>.|TRBJ1-1|TRBV30|.
CASYRASMNTEAFF
TGTGCCTCGTACAGGGCTTCCATGAACACTGAAGCTTTCTTT
>.|TRBJ1-2|TRBV19|.
CASAYLDTHGYTF
TGTGCCAGTGCCTACCTGGACACACATGGCTACACCTTC
>TRBD1|TRBJ1-3|TRBV18|.
CASSPGTDGNTIYF
TGTGCCAGCTCACCTGGGACAGATGGAAACACCATATATTTT
>.|TRBJ2-6|TRBV20-1|.
CSAGGSGANVLTF
TGCAGTGCTGGGGGCTCTGGGGCCAACGTCCTGACTTTC
>.|TRBJ2-2|TRBV9|.
CASSAGAGLGGTGELFF
TGTGCCAGCAGCGCGGGGGCGGGTCTTGGGGGCACCGGGGAGCTGTTTTTT
>.|TRBJ1-3|TRBV20-1|.
CSASNMQAGNTIYF
TGCAGTGCTAGTAACATGCAGGCTGGAAACACCATATATTTT
>.|TRBJ1-1|TRBV10-3|.
CAISGQFNTEAFF
TGTGCCATCAGTGGACAGTTTAACACTGAAGCTTTCTTT
>.|TRBJ1-1|TRBV4-1|.
CASSQEIGWGHTEAFF
TGCGCCAGCAGCCAAGAGATTGGGTGGGGGCACACTGAAGCTTTCTTT
>TRBD2|TRBJ2-1|TRBV9|.
CASSVADSGGYNEQFF
TGTGCCAGCAGCGTAGCTGATAGCGGGGGCTACAATGAGCAGTTCTTC
>TRBD1|TRBJ1-2|TRBV20-1|.
CSHRGGYGYTF
TGCAGCCACAGGGGCGGGTATGGCTACACCTTC
>TRBD1|TRBJ1-2|TRBV7-8|few
CASSFQGDYGYTF
TGTGCCAGCAGCTTCCAGGGGGACTATGGCTACACCTTC
>.|TRBJ1-2|TRBV29-1|.
CSVDYPGNGYTF
TGCAGCGTTGACTATCCAGGGAATGGCTACACCTTC
>.|TRBJ1-3|TRBV6-2/TRBV6-3|.
CASSYRPPATSGNTIYF
TGTGCCAGCAGTTACAGGCCTCCGGCGACCTCTGGAAACACCATATATTTT
>.|TRBJ2-1|TRBV3-1|.
CASSGKPGTLSPHEQFF
TGTGCCAGCAGCGGAAAACCCGGGACGTTATCCCCCCATGAGCAGTTCTTC
>TRBD2|TRBJ2-3|TRBV7-2|.
CASSLAGGIDTQYF
TGTGCCAGCAGCTTAGCGGGGGGGATCGATACGCAGTATTTT
>.|TRBJ1-3|TRBV2|.
CATAALRGNTIYF
TGTGCCACCGCGGCACTTAGGGGAAACACCATATATTTT
>.|TRBJ2-5|TRBV18|once
CASSSRIQETQYF
TGTGCCAGCTCATCGAGGATCCAAGAGACCCAGTACTTC
>.|TRBJ1-2|TRBV29-1|.
CSVEDRRIRGAGYTF
TGCAGCGTTGAAGATCGGCGAATCAGGGGTGCTGGCTACACCTTC